A selection of T cell receptor beta chains follows, all from one sample in a study of T cells in Graves' hyperthyroidism and ophthalmopathy. Each CDR3 protein is one row after TCRdb ran MiXCR on the multiplex PCR reads. The table has around 450,000 distinct CDR3 sequences, approximately 14% seen once. Sample: blood. The receptors shown here come from a young woman with Graves' hyperthyroidism. Both conserved end residues are part of each CDR3. A D gene is named only where the DNA matches it firmly. Rows may omit the clone size; those that give it use once, few, many or a size class.

NA	TRBV12-5	TRBJ1-1	few	TGTGCTAGTGGTTTGATCCGGGTAGGAGCTTTCTTT	CASGLIRVGAFF
NA	TRBV6-1	TRBJ2-7	many	TGTGCCAGCAGTGCAGTGTTAGGGGGAACCTACGAGCAGTACTTC	CASSAVLGGTYEQYF
TRBD2	TRBV7-8	TRBJ2-1	NA	TGTGCCAGCAGCTTAGCACCCCCTACCCGTGGCGGGAGGGGACAAAGTGAGCAGTTCTTC	CASSLAPPTRGGRGQSEQFF
NA	TRBV13	TRBJ2-7	many	TGTGCCAGCAGCTCTCAGGGACCCTCCTACGAGCAGTACTTC	CASSSQGPSYEQYF
TRBD1	TRBV7-9	TRBJ2-7	NA	TGTGCCAGCAGCGAACAGGGGGCCGACGAGCAGTACTTC	CASSEQGADEQYF
TRBD1	TRBV20-1	TRBJ2-7	few	TGCAGTGCTAGAACTGGACAGGGATACTACGAGCAGTACTTC	CSARTGQGYYEQYF
TRBD2	TRBV5-1	TRBJ2-7	NA	TGCGCCAGCGGAGAGGGGACTAGCGGGATATACAATGAGCAGTACTTC	CASGEGTSGIYNEQYF
NA	TRBV3-1	TRBJ2-3	many	TGTGCCAGCAGCCAAGATCCCGGCAGCACAGATACGCAGTATTTT	CASSQDPGSTDTQYF
NA	TRBV6-2/TRBV6-3	TRBJ2-7	many	TGTGCCAGCAACGGAATGGTACCGTCTTCCATCTCGGGGGAGCAGTACTTC	CASNGMVPSSISGEQYF
NA	TRBV20-1	TRBJ2-1	NA	TGCAGTGCTACTGTCAGAAAGCAGTTCTTC	CSATVRKQFF
NA	TRBV20-1	TRBJ2-1	NA	TGCAGTGCTAGAGCCACGGGGACTCTCAATGAGCAGTTCTTC	CSARATGTLNEQFF
NA	TRBV25-1	TRBJ2-1	NA	TGTGCCAGCAGCGATGATATGGCGGGCAGATACAATGAGCAGTTCTTC	CASSDDMAGRYNEQFF
NA	TRBV12-3/TRBV12-4	TRBJ2-7	many	TGTGCCAGCAGTTTAGGGGGGTGGTCTGGCGAGCAGTACTTC	CASSLGGWSGEQYF
NA	TRBV20-1	TRBJ2-2	NA	TGCAGTGCTAGAGTCGATACCGCCCACGGGGAGCTGTTTTTT	CSARVDTAHGELFF
TRBD2	TRBV14	TRBJ2-1	many	TGTGCCAGCAGCCAGATGACTAGCGGAGCCTACAATGAGCAGTTCTTC	CASSQMTSGAYNEQFF
TRBD1	TRBV27	TRBJ2-7	many	TGTGCCAGCAGGGAAGTCTACGGGACAGGGTGGGACGAGCAGTACTTC	CASREVYGTGWDEQYF
NA	TRBV7-9	TRBJ1-1	many	TGTGCCAGCAGCTTAGTCCAGGGCACTACTGAAGCTTTCTTT	CASSLVQGTTEAFF
NA	TRBV5-8	TRBJ1-3	NA	TGTGCCAGCAGCTCGACCTCGACCCCGGCGCGAAACACCATATATTTT	CASSSTSTPARNTIYF
NA	TRBV6-1	TRBJ1-4	once	TGTGCCAGCAGGCCCCCGGGTGATGAAAAACTGTTTTTT	CASRPPGDEKLFF
NA	TRBV28	TRBJ2-7	many	TGTGCCAGCAGTAGACCCCTGGCAGCTACCTCTTACGAGCAGTACTTC	CASSRPLAATSYEQYF
NA	TRBV4-3	TRBJ2-7	NA	TGCGCCAGCAGCCAAGACCAGGGGGGATCCTACGAGCAGTACTTC	CASSQDQGGSYEQYF
NA	TRBV6-1	TRBJ1-2	many	TGTGCCAGCAGTTATGACAGCGCCGGGGTTGGCTACACCTTC	CASSYDSAGVGYTF
NA	TRBV7-9	TRBJ1-1	many	TGTGCCAGCAGCTTCTCTCCTACGAACACTGAAGCTTTCTTT	CASSFSPTNTEAFF
TRBD2	TRBV2	TRBJ2-5	few	TGTGCCAGCAGGGGGGGGTTGGGAGGGCCTTTCGAGGAGACCCAGTACTTC	CASRGGLGGPFEETQYF
TRBD1	TRBV28	TRBJ1-3	many	TGTGCCAGCAGCAAATATAACCGGGACAGGGGATGGGTCAGCGGAAACACCATATATTTT	CASSKYNRDRGWVSGNTIYF
NA	TRBV7-9	TRBJ2-1	NA	TGTGCCAGCAGCCGTGTCACAGTTAGCTCCTACAATGAGCAGTTCTTC	CASSRVTVSSYNEQFF
NA	TRBV3-1	TRBJ2-5	many	TGTGCCAGCAGCCGCCGGGGCCAAGAGACCCAGTACTTC	CASSRRGQETQYF